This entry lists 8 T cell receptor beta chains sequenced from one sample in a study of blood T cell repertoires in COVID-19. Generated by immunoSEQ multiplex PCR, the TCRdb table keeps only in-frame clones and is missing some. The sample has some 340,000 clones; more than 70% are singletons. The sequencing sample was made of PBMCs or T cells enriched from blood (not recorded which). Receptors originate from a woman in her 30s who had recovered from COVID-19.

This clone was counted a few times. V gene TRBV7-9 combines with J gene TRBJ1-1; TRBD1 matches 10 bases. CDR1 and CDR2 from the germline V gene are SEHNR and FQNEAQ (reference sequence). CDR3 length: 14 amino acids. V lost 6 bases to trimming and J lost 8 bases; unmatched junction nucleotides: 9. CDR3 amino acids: CASSPGTGVWEAFF. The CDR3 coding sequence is TGTGCCAGCAGTCCCGGGACAGGGGTATGGGAAGCTTTCTTT.

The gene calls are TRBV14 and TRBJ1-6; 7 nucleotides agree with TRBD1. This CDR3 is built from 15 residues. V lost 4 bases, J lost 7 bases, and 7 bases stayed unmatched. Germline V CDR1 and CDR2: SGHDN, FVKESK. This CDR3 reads CASSPGQVGNSPLHF. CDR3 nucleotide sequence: TGTGCCAGCAGCCCTGGACAGGTAGGGAATTCACCCCTCCACTTT.

In nucleotides, the CDR3 is TGTGCCAGCGGACAGCAGAACACTGAAGCTTTCTTT. Protein product: CASGQQNTEAFF. The J gene is TRBJ1-1, the V gene TRBV18; D may be TRBD1 (6 bases). V was clipped by 8 bases and J by 1 base, with 8 bases between them. Germline loops: CDR1 KGHSH, CDR2 LQKENI. This CDR3 comprises 12 residues.

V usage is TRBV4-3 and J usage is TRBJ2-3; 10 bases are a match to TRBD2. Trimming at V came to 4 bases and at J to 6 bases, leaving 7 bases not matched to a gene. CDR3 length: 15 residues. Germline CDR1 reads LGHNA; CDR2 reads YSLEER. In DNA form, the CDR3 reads TGCGCCAGCAGCCCTAGAGCGGGGGGGCCTGATACGCAGTATTTT. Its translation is CASSPRAGGPDTQYF.

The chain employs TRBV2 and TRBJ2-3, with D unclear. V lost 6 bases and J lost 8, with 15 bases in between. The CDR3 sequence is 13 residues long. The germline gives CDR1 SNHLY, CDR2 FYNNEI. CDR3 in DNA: TGTGCCAGCAGACAGCCTGCGTCTGTTACGCAGTATTTT. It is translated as CASRQPASVTQYF.

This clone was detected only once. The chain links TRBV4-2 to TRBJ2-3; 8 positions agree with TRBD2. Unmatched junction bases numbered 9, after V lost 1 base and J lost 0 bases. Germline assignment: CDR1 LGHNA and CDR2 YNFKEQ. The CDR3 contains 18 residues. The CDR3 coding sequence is TGTGCCAGCAGCCAAGTCAGCGGGGGTGATAAGAGCACAGATACGCAGTATTTT. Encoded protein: CASSQVSGGDKSTDTQYF.

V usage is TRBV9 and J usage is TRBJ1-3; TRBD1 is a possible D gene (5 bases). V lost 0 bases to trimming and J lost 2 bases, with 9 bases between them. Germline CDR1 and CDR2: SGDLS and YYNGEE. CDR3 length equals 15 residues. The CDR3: CASSVESGPGNTIYF. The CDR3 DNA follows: TGTGCCAGCAGCGTAGAGTCAGGGCCTGGAAACACCATATATTTT. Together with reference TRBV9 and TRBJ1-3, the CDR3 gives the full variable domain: DSGVTQTPKHLITATGQRVTLRCSPRSGDLSVYWYQQSLDQGLQFLIQYYNGEERAKGNILERFSAQQFPDLHSELNLSSLELGDSALYFCASSVESGPGNTIYFGEGSWLTVV.

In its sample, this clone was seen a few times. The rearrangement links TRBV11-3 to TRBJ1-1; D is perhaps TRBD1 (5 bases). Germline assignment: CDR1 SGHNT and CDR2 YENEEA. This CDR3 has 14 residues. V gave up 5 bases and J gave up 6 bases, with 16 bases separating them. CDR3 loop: CASSAGGTVAEAFF. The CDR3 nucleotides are TGTGCCAGCAGCGCGGGGGGAACGGTGGCTGAAGCTTTCTTT.